These 17 T cell receptor beta chains came from one sample sequenced in a study of molecular identifiers for immune sequencing clone quantification. TCRdb reprocessed the PCR reads with MiXCR, giving one entry per CDR3 protein. The table shows under 600,000 distinct CDR3 sequences, with less than 30% occurring only once. Sequencing used naive CD8+ T cells from blood, with Jurkat cell RNA spiked in. The subset here: FACS-sorted CD8+CD4-CCR7+CD45RA+ naive T cells. These TCRs come from a human donor in good health. Some libraries in this study had Jurkat cell RNA spiked in.

Comments on this clonotype: This may be a read error, as it is one base from a much larger clone. J is TRBJ2-7 and V is TRBV4-3; no reliable D call. The CDR3 has 15 residues. The V end was cut by 1 base, the J end by 3 bases, with 13 bases between. Looked up from germline, CDR1 is LGHNA and CDR2 is YSLEER. Here the CDR3 DNA reads TGCGCCAGCAGCCAAGGTCTAGGGTTGGTCTACGAGCAGTACTTC. Translated: CASSQGLGLVYEQYF.

The rearrangement joins TRBV20-1 to TRBJ2-1; D unresolved. CDR3 length equals 13 residues. The V end was cut by 3 bases, the J end by 2 bases, with 8 bases between. Germline assignment: CDR1 DFQATT and CDR2 SNEGSKA (reference sequence). CDR3 DNA sequence: TGCAGTGCTAGGATGGCCCCCTACAATGAGCAGTTCTTC. Protein: CSARMAPYNEQFF.

Turning to this clonotype: One end of the junction is discordant with germline, which a read error may explain. The rearrangement uses TRBV4-3 and TRBJ1-2; D unresolved. Germline assignment: CDR1 LGHNA and CDR2 YSLEER. The CDR3 has 15 residues. The CDR3 region has the DNA TGCGCCAGCGGCCAAGAAATAGGCATCCAGGACGGCTACACCTTC. Translated: CASGQEIGIQDGYTF.

This clonotype was seen only a few times. The chain combines TRBV4-1 with TRBJ2-2; no clear D. V was pared by 0 bases and J by 5 bases, with 10 bases between. This CDR3 is 15 amino acids long. Germline CDR1 MGHRA, CDR2 YSYEKL. CDR3: CASSQEAQSTGELFF. CDR3 DNA: TGCGCCAGCAGCCAAGAGGCTCAGTCAACCGGGGAGCTGTTTTTT.

This clonotype was detected many times. This chain uses TRBV13 with TRBJ2-5; TRBD2 aligns across 10 bases. The ends lost 5 bases at V and 5 bases at J; junction bases unmatched: 2. CDR1 is PRHDT and CDR2 is FYEKMQ in the germline V gene (reference sequence). The CDR3 runs to 13 residues. CDR3 nucleotide sequence: TGTGCCAGCAGCCTGGGACTAGCGGAGACCCAGTACTTC. Protein: CASSLGLAETQYF.

J is TRBJ2-7 and V is TRBV30, with 8 bases matching TRBD1. Unmatched junction bases numbered 1, after V lost 3 bases and J lost 0 bases. The CDR3 runs to 13 residues. Germline lookup yields CDR1 GTSNPN and CDR2 SVGIG (reference sequence). CDR3: CAWSRGLSYEQYF. Written as DNA, the CDR3 is TGTGCCTGGAGCAGGGGGCTCTCCTACGAGCAGTACTTC. Drawing the rest from reference TRBV30 and TRBJ2-7, the complete variable domain is SQTIHQWPATLVQPVGSPLSLECTVEGTSNPNLYWYRQAAGRGLQLLFYSVGIGQISSEVPQNLSASRPQDRQFILSSKKLLLSDSGFYLCAWSRGLSYEQYFGPGTRLTVT.

The rearrangement joins TRBV7-6 to TRBJ1-1, with 8 bases identical to TRBD1. The V and J ends lost 5 bases and 4 bases, in that order; junction bases with no gene match: 6. The CDR3 has 14 amino acids. Germline values: CDR1 SGHVS, CDR2 FNYEAQ. CDR3 sequence: CASSHGRGPTEAFF. CDR3 DNA: TGTGCCAGCAGCCACGGCAGGGGGCCCACTGAAGCTTTCTTT.

Points on this clonotype: A much larger clone sits a single nucleotide away, making a read error possible. CDR3 loop: CAWGDTGAETQYF. As DNA, the CDR3 is TGTGCCTGGGGTGATACAGGGGCAGAGACCCAGTACTTC. The rearrangement joins TRBV30 to TRBJ2-5, with 7 bases fitting TRBD1. In germline, CDR1 is GTSNPN, CDR2 SVGIG (reference sequence). The CDR3 spans 13 residues. J gave up 4 bases and V 5 bases, and 7 bases lay outside the gene matches. Using reference TRBV30 and TRBJ2-5 for the parts outside the CDR3, the full variable domain is SQTIHQWPATLVQPVGSPLSLECTVEGTSNPNLYWYRQAAGRGLQLLFYSVGIGQISSEVPQNLSASRPQDRQFILSSKKLLLSDSGFYLCAWGDTGAETQYFGPGTRLLVL.

This clonotype was detected a few times. The rearrangement uses TRBV19 and TRBJ1-3; no definite D call. V dropped 3 bases and J dropped 3 bases, with 9 bases sitting between them. CDR1 LNHDA and CDR2 SQIVND come from the germline V gene (reference sequence). The CDR3 extends over 14 amino acids. CDR3: CASSIEGGGNTIYF. As DNA, the CDR3 is TGTGCCAGTAGTATCGAAGGCGGTGGAAACACCATATATTTT. Complete variable domain (other parts from reference TRBV19 and TRBJ1-3): DGGITQSPKYLFRKEGQNVTLSCEQNLNHDAMYWYRQDPGQGLRLIYYSQIVNDFQKGDIAEGYSVSREKKESFPLTVTSAQKNPTAFYLCASSIEGGGNTIYFGEGSWLTVV.

Note on this clonotype: The conserved phenylalanine or tryptophan is not found at the CDR3 terminus, so this likely reflects a read error. The chain links TRBV12-3 or TRBV12-4 to TRBJ2-4, with TRBD1 identical over 7 bases. The CDR3 has 14 residues. Trimming took 7 bases from V and 9 from J; bases not matched to a gene: 12. The CDR3: CASTLTGESIIQYL. DNA of the CDR3: TGTGCCAGCACCCTCACAGGGGAGAGTATCATTCAGTACCTC.

The rearrangement uses TRBV7-9 and TRBJ2-2; TRBD2 is a possible D gene (6 bases). V lost 5 bases to trimming and J lost 6 bases, with 16 bases between them. There are 15 residues in the CDR3. Germline V gives CDR1 SEHNR, CDR2 FQNEAQ (reference sequence). CDR3 region: CASSPWKGGAGELFF. As DNA, the CDR3 is TGTGCCAGCAGCCCCTGGAAAGGAGGGGCCGGGGAGCTGTTTTTT.

V gene TRBV20-1 combines with J gene TRBJ2-3; possible D gene TRBD2, 6 bases. CDR3 length equals 13 residues. Germline CDR1 is DFQATT and CDR2 is SNEGSKA (reference sequence). V lost 2 bases and J 8 bases, leaving 14 bases between the germline ends. The CDR3 sequence: CSARRIAEGTQYF. The CDR3 DNA reads TGCAGTGCTAGACGGATAGCGGAAGGTACGCAGTATTTT.

For this clonotype: This may be a read error, as it is one base from a much larger clone. J is TRBJ2-3 and V is TRBV7-9, with 9 positions matching TRBD1. Germline CDR1 SEHNR, CDR2 FQNEAQ (reference sequence). This CDR3 has 16 residues. CDR3 amino acids: CANSLFTGGRTDTQYF. In nucleotides, the CDR3 is TGTGCCAACAGCTTGTTTACAGGGGGCCGTACAGATACGCAGTATTTT.

Worth noting for this clonotype: One junction end does not reproduce the germline sequence, and a read error may be involved. This sequence joins TRBV5-3 and TRBJ1-3, with 10 bases aligning to TRBD1. TRBV5-3 carries the ORF label, with uncertain function. The CDR3 contains 15 residues. CDR3 nucleotide sequence: TGTGCCAGCAGCTGGGGGACAGGGGAAGGAAACACCATATATTTT. Translation gives CASSWGTGEGNTIYF.

This clonotype was recorded at least ten times. The chain couples TRBV4-3 to TRBJ2-1; 8 bases map to TRBD1. This CDR3 comprises 15 residues. Trimming took 0 bases from V and 2 from J; bases not matched to a gene: 0. From germline, CDR1 is LGHNA and CDR2 YSLEER. The CDR3 reads CASSQETGAYNEQFF. CDR3 bases: TGCGCCAGCAGCCAAGAGACAGGGGCCTACAATGAGCAGTTCTTC.

The rearrangement links TRBV19 to TRBJ2-1, with TRBD2 matching over 9 bases. V trimming: 0 bases; J trimming: 0 bases; junction bases outside the gene matches: 6. The germline V gene has CDR1 LNHDA and CDR2 SQIVND (reference sequence). The CDR3 contains 18 residues. This CDR3 is CASSIEASGVNSYNEQFF. DNA of the CDR3: TGTGCCAGTAGTATAGAGGCTAGCGGGGTTAACTCCTACAATGAGCAGTTCTTC.

This clonotype occurred many times. This chain joins TRBV7-9 and TRBJ1-1; a possible D gene is TRBD1 (6 bases). Trimming took off 6 bases at V and 4 bases at J, with 18 bases between the two ends. This CDR3 is 15 amino acids long. The germline V gene encodes CDR1 SEHNR and CDR2 FQNEAQ (reference sequence). CDR3 loop: CASRDGSGHGTEAFF. The CDR3 region has the DNA TGTGCCAGCAGGGATGGATCGGGACACGGCACTGAAGCTTTCTTT.